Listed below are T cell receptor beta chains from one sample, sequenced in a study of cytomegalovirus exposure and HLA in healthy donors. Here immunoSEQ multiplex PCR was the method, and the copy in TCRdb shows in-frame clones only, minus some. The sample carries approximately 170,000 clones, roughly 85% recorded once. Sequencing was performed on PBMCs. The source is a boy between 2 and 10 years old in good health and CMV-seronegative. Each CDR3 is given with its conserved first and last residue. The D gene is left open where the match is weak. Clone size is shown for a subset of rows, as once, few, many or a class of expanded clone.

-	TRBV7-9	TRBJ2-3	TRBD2	TGTGCCAGCAGCTTAGGACTAGCGGCTAGCACAGATACGCAGTATTTT	CASSLGLAASTDTQYF
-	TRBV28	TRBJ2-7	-	TGTGCCAGCAGTTTTGGGTTATATTCAGGGACACAGTACTTC	CASSFGLYSGTQYF
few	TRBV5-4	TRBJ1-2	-	TGTGCCAGCAGCTTGGACAGGGAGGGCTATGGCTACACCTTC	CASSLDREGYGYTF
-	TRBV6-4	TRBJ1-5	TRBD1	TGTGCCAGCAGTGACCGGACAGGTTACCCTAATAGCAATCAGCCCCAGCATTTT	CASSDRTGYPNSNQPQHF
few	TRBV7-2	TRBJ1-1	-	TGTGCCAGCAGCTATCTGGGCCAAATTGAAGCTTTCTTT	CASSYLGQIEAFF
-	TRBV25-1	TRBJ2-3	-	TGTGCCAGCAGTGAATTAGGGTCAGGGGACACAGATACGCAGTATTTT	CASSELGSGDTDTQYF
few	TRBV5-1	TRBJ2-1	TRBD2	TGCGCCAGCAGCTTGGGTACTAGCGGGTCGTACAATGAGCAGTTCTTC	CASSLGTSGSYNEQFF
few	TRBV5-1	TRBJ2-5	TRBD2	TGCGCCAGCAGCTTGGGGCTAGCGGGGTACGAGACCCAGTACTTC	CASSLGLAGYETQYF
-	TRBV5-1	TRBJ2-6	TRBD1	TGCGCCAGCAGCTTTGAACGGGACAGGGAGGCTGGGGCCAACGTCCTGACTTTC	CASSFERDREAGANVLTF
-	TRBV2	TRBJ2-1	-	TGTGCCAGCAGGGGCAGCTCGGTGTCCTACAATGAGCAGTTCTTC	CASRGSSVSYNEQFF
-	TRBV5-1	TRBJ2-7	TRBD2	TGCGCCAGCAGCTTGGCCCAGCTAGCGGGAGGCTTACTCTCCGACGAGCAGTACTTC	CASSLAQLAGGLLSDEQYF
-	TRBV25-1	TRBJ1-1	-	TGTGCCAGCACCGGGGACACCACTGAAGCTTTCTTT	CASTGDTTEAFF
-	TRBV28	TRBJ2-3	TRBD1	TGTGCCAGCAGCATCGGGACAGGGGGCAGGGCAGATACGCAGTATTTT	CASSIGTGGRADTQYF
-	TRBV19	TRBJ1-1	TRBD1	TGTGCCAGTAACCAGGGGGGCAGATTCGAACCGAACACTGAAGCTTTCTTT	CASNQGGRFEPNTEAFF
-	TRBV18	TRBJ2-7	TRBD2	TGTGCCAGCTCACCCTTGACTAGCGCCCACGAGCAGTACTTC	CASSPLTSAHEQYF
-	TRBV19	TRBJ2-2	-	TGTGCCAGTAGTATATTCGGAGGAAAGGGGGAGCTGTTTTTT	CASSIFGGKGELFF
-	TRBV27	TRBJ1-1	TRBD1	TGTGCCAGCTTCCCCGGGACAGGGGCTACTGAAGCTTTCTTT	CASFPGTGATEAFF
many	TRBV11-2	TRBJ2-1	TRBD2	TGTGCCAGCAGCTATCTAGCGGGAGGGCCAAATGAGCAGTTCTTC	CASSYLAGGPNEQFF
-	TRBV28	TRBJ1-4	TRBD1	TGTGCCAGCAGCACAGGGGGAGGTGGTGAAAAACTGTTTTTT	CASSTGGGGEKLFF
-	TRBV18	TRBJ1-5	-	TGTGCCAGCTCACCAGGGGAGGTTCAGCCCCAGCATTTT	CASSPGEVQPQHF
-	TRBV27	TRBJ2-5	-	TGTGCCAGCAGTTTAGGTGACAGCGCCGTCACAGAGACCCAGTACTTC	CASSLGDSAVTETQYF
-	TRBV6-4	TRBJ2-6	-	TGTGCCAGCAGCCCGCGAGGATCTGGGGCCAACGTCCTGACTTTC	CASSPRGSGANVLTF
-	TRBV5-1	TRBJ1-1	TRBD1	TGCGCCAGCAGCCCGGGGACAGGCAACACTGAAGCTTTCTTT	CASSPGTGNTEAFF
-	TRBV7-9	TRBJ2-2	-	TGTGCCAGCAGCTTGGCAGGGTTGGCGAACACCGGGGAGCTGTTTTTT	CASSLAGLANTGELFF
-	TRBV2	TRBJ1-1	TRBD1	TGTGCCAGCAGGACCGGGACAGGGCTGACTGAAGCTTTCTTT	CASRTGTGLTEAFF
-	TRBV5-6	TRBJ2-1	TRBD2	TGTGCCAGCAGCCCGGAGAGACTAGCGCACAATGAGCAGTTCTTC	CASSPERLAHNEQFF
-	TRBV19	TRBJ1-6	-	TGTGCCAGTACCACAGGGCGGGGGGCGCGTAATTCACCCCTCCACTTT	CASTTGRGARNSPLHF
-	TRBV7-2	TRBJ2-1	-	TGTGCCAGCAGCTGGGAGGGGGAGCCGGCCGATGAGCAGTTCTTC	CASSWEGEPADEQFF